This TCR beta chain was sequenced in a study of beta chain features in type 1 diabetes. Only a few counts were recorded for this clone. Since all of the isolated RNA was reverse transcribed, expressed TCRB transcripts were what got sequenced. Data came from immunoSEQ multiplex PCR; TCRdb stores just in-frame clones and leaves some out. The data show about 930,000 clones, under 20% seen once. Germline CDR1 and CDR2: SNHLY and FYNNEI. Trimming pared 6 bases from V and 4 bases from J, leaving 10 bases between. The CDR3 length is 12 residues. This TCR derives from a young woman in good health. Input material: naive CD4+ T cells from blood. This chain connects TRBV2 to TRBJ2-7; possible D gene TRBD1, 6 bases. CDR3 residues: CASRGDKYEQYF. The CDR3 nucleotides read TGTGCCAGCAGGGGGGACAAATACGAGCAGTACTTC. The whole variable domain, remainder taken from reference TRBV2 and TRBJ2-7, is EPEVTQTPSHQVTQMGQEVILRCVPISNHLYFYWYRQILGQKVEFLVSFYNNEISEKSEIFDDQFSVERPDGSNFTLKIRSTKLEDSAMYFCASRGDKYEQYFGPGTRLTVT.